Reported below is one TCR beta chain. What it binds is not known. This record belongs to a study of a mutant IDH1 vaccine in newly diagnosed glioma. Study background: Patients, over weeks 1, 3, 5, 7, 11, 15, 19 and 23, received a total of eight vaccinations. Previous treatment comprised radiotherapy, temozolomide, or both, mostly both.

The germline V gene encodes CDR1 MDHEN and CDR2 SYDVKM. The CDR3 covers 16 residues. Trimming removed 5 bases at V and 1 base at J, with 12 bases between. Time point specified: week 11, during vaccination. Each vaccine dose was 300 ug of mutant IDH1 20-mer peptide, with topical imiquimod. Data came from immunoSEQ multiplex PCR; TCRdb stores just in-frame clones and leaves some out. The table has over 55,000 clones, about four fifths seen once. This receptor was identified in a man younger than 40 with glioma. The chain employs TRBV28 and TRBJ2-6; TRBD2 might be the D (6 bases). The source material was PBMCs, sampled from a glioma patient whose treatment included an IDH1 peptide vaccine. This CDR3 is CASSPWRGSGANVLTF. CDR3 bases: TGTGCCAGCAGTCCTTGGAGGGGTTCTGGGGCCAACGTCCTGACTTTC.